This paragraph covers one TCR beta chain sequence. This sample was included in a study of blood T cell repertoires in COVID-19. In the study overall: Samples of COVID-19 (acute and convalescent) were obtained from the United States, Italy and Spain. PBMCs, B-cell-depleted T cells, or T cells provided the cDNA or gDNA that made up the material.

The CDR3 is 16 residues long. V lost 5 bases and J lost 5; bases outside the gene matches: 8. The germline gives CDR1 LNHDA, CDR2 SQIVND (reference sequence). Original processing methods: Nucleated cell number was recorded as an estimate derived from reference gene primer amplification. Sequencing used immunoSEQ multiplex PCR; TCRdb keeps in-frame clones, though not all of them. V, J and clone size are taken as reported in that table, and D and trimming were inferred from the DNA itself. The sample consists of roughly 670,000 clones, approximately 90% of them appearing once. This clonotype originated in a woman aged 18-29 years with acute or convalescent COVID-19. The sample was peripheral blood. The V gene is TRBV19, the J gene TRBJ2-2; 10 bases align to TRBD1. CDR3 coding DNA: TGTGCCAGTAGTGACGGGACAGGGGTATATACCGGGGAGCTGTTTTTT. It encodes CASSDGTGVYTGELFF.